The 11 T cell receptor beta chains in this list originate from one sample, sequenced in a study of shared clonotypes between healthy human individuals. Clones were sequenced by immunoSEQ multiplex PCR, and TCRdb holds only the in-frame ones, with some missing. The table has under 2,500,000 clones, more than 90% seen once; the top ten hold about 0.13%. What was sequenced was naive CD4+ T cells sorted from blood. Subset specified: CD45RA+ positively selected. These receptor sequences come from a man aged 18 to 35 in good health.

This clone appeared a single time. The chain employs TRBV11-2 and TRBJ2-1, with D unresolved. Trimming took off 7 bases at V and 3 bases at J, with 4 bases between the two ends. The CDR3 covers 11 residues. From germline, CDR1 is SGHAT and CDR2 FQNNGV. The CDR3 loop is CASTGYNEQFF. The CDR3 region has the DNA TGTGCCAGCACGGGCTACAATGAGCAGTTCTTC. Full variable domain (outside the CDR3, taken from reference TRBV11-2 and TRBJ2-1): EAGVAQSPRYKIIEKRQSVAFWCNPISGHATLYWYQQILGQGPKLLIQFQNNGVVDDSQLPKDRFSAERLKGVDSTLKIQPAKLEDSAVYLCASTGYNEQFFGPGTRLTVL.

The count of this clone is one. This chain joins TRBV10-1 and TRBJ2-2; weak D call: TRBD1 (5 bases). The CDR3 consists of 14 residues. Deletions cut 6 bases from V and 6 bases from J, with 14 bases between. CDR1 WNHNN and CDR2 SYGVQD come from the germline V gene (reference sequence). CDR3 region: CASSSLAGPGELFF. The CDR3 nucleotides are TGCGCCAGCAGCTCCCTCGCAGGGCCCGGGGAGCTGTTTTTT.

This clone was recorded only once. Other DNA sequences in this sample translate to the same CDR3. The rearrangement uses TRBV5-4 and TRBJ2-7; D not certain. The germline V gene has CDR1 SGHNT and CDR2 YYREEE (reference sequence). CDR3 length equals 12 residues. Deletions cut 0 bases from V and 2 bases from J, with 3 bases between. The DNA of the CDR3 is TGTGCCAGCAGCTTGGAAACCTACGAGCAGTACTTC. Translated: CASSLETYEQYF.

This chain connects TRBV9 to TRBJ1-6, with TRBD1 identical over 7 bases. The germline V gene encodes CDR1 SGDLS and CDR2 YYNGEE. The CDR3 is 16 residues long. V was clipped by 3 bases and J by 6 bases; unmatched bases: 9. In DNA form, the CDR3 reads TGTGCCAGCAGCGCGGGGAGGGGGACAGTTAATTCACCCCTCCACTTT. Protein sequence: CASSAGRGTVNSPLHF.

This rearrangement joins TRBV29-1 to TRBJ1-1, with 12 bases identical to TRBD1. This CDR3 has 14 amino acids. The junction had 6 bases not matched to a gene; V was cut back by 7 bases and J by 3 bases. Germline loops: CDR1 SQVTM, CDR2 ANQGSEA. The CDR3 loop is CSAKGTGGDTEAFF. The CDR3 bases are TGCAGCGCTAAAGGGACAGGGGGCGACACTGAAGCTTTCTTT.

This sequence joins TRBV6-6 and TRBJ2-7, with TRBD2 identical over 8 bases. CDR3 length: 13 amino acids. Germline-derived CDR1 and CDR2 are MNHNY and SVGAGI (reference sequence). With V trimmed by 6 bases and J by 5 bases, 6 bases remained unmatched. The CDR3 DNA sequence: TGTGCCAGCAGCGCCCCGACTAGCGACGAGCAGTACTTC. Translation gives CASSAPTSDEQYF.

In this sample, this clone turned up once. The rearrangement joins TRBV6-5 to TRBJ2-5; 8 nucleotides align to TRBD1. Germline-derived CDR1 and CDR2 are MNHEY and SVGAGI. CDR3 length: 15 amino acids. Trimming at V came to 0 bases and at J to 5 bases, leaving 5 bases not matched to a gene. The CDR3 is CASSYSRTGMETQYF. CDR3 nucleotides: TGTGCCAGCAGTTACTCGAGGACAGGGATGGAGACCCAGTACTTC.

The rearrangement links TRBV10-3 to TRBJ2-6; 12 bases match TRBD1. Losses at the gene ends were 9 bases for V and 0 bases for J; bases not matched to a gene: 6. Germline V lookup: CDR1 ENHRY, CDR2 SYGVKD. The CDR3 loop spans 17 amino acids. The CDR3 here is CAITPGQGASGANVLTF. The CDR3 DNA reads TGTGCCATTACCCCGGGACAGGGGGCCTCTGGGGCCAACGTCCTGACTTTC.

The chain employs TRBV11-3 and TRBJ2-3; D unresolved. The V gene's germline CDR1 is SGHNT and CDR2 YENEEA. The CDR3 is made up of 14 amino acids. V lost 9 bases and J 2 bases, leaving 15 bases between the germline ends. CDR3 bases: TGTGCCAGTAAAGGAAACATATCCACAGATACGCAGTATTTT. Translated, it gives CASKGNISTDTQYF.

The CDR3 protein is CASSNRQGGYTF. CDR3 DNA sequence: TGTGCCAGCAGTAACCGGCAGGGAGGCTACACCTTC. The V gene is TRBV7-2, the J gene TRBJ1-2; perhaps TRBD1 as D (5 bases). The V gene lost 6 bases and the J gene lost 8 bases, with 13 bases spanning the gap. Germline lookup yields CDR1 SGHTA and CDR2 FQGNSA. The CDR3 has 12 amino acids.

CDR3 region: CASMRAGESYEQYF. CDR3 coding DNA: TGTGCCAGCATGAGGGCGGGGGAATCCTACGAGCAGTACTTC. The J gene is TRBJ2-7, the V gene TRBV28; TRBD2 matches 7 bases. The V gene end was trimmed by 7 bases and the J gene end by 1 base; junction bases not matched to a gene: 7. The germline CDR1 and CDR2 sequences are MDHEN and SYDVKM. This CDR3 comprises 14 residues.